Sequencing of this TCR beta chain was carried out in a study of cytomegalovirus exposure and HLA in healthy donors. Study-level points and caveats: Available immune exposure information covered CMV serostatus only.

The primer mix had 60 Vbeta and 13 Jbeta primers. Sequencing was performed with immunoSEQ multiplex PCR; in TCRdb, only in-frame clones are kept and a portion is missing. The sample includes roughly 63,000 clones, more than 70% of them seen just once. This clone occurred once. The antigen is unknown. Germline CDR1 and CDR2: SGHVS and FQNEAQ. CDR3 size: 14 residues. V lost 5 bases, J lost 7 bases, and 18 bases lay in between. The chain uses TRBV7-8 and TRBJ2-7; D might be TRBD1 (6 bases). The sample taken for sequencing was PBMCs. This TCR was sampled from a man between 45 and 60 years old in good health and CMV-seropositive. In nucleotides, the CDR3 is TGTGCCAGCAGCCCCAGGGGCGGACTTCGGGAGCAGTACTTC. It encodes CASSPRGGLREQYF.